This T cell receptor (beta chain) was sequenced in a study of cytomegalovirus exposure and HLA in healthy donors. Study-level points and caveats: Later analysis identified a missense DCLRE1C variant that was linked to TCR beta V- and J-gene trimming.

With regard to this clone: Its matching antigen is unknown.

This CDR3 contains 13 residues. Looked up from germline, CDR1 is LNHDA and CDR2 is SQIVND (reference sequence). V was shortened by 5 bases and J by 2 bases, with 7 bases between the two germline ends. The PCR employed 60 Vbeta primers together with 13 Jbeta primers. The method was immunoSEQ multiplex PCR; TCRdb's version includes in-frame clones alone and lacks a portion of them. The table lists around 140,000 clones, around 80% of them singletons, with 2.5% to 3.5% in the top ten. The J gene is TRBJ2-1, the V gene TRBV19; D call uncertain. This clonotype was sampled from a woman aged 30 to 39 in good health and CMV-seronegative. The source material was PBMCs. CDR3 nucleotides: TGTGCCAGTAGTTCCCAGACCTACAATGAGCAGTTCTTC. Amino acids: CASSSQTYNEQFF.